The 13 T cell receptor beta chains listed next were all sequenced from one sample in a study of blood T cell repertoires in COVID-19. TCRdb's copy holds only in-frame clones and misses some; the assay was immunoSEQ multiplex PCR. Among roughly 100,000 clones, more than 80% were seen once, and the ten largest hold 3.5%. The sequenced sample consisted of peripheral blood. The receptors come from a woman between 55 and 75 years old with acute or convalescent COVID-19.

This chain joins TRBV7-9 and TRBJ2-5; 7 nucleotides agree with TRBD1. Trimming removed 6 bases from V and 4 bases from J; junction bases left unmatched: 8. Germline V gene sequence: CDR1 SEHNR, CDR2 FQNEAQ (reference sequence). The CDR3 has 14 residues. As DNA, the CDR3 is TGTGCCAGCAGTGGCCCCGGGACAGCAGAGACCCAGTACTTC. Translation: CASSGPGTAETQYF.

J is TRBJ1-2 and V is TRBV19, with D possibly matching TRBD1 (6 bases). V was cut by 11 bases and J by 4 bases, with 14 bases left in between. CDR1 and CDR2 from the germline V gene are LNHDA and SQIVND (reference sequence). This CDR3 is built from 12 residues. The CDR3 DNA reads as TGTGCCTCTCAAGGGGGGGGCTATGGCTACACCTTC. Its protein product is CASQGGGYGYTF.

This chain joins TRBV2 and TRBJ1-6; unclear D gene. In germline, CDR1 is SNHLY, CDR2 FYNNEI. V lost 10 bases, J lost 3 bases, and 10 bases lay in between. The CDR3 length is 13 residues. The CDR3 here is CATQTDYNSPLHF. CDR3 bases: TGTGCCACACAGACCGACTATAATTCACCCCTCCACTTT.

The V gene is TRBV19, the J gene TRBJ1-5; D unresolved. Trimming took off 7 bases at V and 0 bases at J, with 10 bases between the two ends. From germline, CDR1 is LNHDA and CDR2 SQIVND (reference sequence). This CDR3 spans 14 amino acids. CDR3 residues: CASTYSYSNQPQHF. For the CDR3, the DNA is TGTGCCAGTACCTACAGTTATAGCAATCAGCCCCAGCATTTT.

The CDR3, as DNA: TGTGCCAGCAGTGATCAGGGTTATGAAGCTTTCTTT. Translation: CASSDQGYEAFF. The chain links TRBV12-3 or TRBV12-4 to TRBJ1-1; possibly TRBD1 for D (5 bases). V was clipped by 5 bases and J by 7 bases, with 11 bases between them. CDR3 size: 12 residues.

As DNA, the CDR3 is TGTGCCAGCAGCTTGGCTGATAGCTCCTACAATGAGCAGTTCTTC. Translated: CASSLADSSYNEQFF. The chain employs TRBV5-5 and TRBJ2-1; D is undetermined. This CDR3 has 15 amino acids. Germline CDR1 and CDR2: SGHKS and YYEKEE (reference sequence). V dropped 0 bases and J dropped 0 bases, with 7 bases sitting between them.

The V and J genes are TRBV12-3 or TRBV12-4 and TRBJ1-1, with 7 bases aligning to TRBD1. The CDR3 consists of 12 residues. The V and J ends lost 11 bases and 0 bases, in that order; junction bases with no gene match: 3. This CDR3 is CASGTVNTEAFF. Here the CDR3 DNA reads TGTGCCTCCGGGACAGTGAACACTGAAGCTTTCTTT.

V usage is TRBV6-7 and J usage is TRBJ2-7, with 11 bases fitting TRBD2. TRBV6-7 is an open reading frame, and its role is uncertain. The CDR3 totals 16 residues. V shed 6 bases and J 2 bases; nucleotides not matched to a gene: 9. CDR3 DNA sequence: TGTGCCAGCAGGGGACTAGCGGCTTTCAGAACCTACGAGCAGTACGTC. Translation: CASRGLAAFRTYEQYV.

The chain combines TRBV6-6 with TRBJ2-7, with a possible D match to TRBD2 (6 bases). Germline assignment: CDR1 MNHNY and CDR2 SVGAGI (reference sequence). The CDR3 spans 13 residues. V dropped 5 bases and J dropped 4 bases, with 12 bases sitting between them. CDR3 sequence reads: CASSMGLSYEQYV. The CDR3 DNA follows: TGTGCCAGCAGTATGGGACTTTCTTACGAGCAGTACGTC.

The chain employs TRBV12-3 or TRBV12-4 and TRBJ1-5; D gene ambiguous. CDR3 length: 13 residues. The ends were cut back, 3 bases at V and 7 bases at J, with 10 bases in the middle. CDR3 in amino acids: CASSLSGGQPQHF. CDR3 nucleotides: TGTGCCAGCAGTTTGTCGGGTGGGCAGCCCCAGCATTTT.

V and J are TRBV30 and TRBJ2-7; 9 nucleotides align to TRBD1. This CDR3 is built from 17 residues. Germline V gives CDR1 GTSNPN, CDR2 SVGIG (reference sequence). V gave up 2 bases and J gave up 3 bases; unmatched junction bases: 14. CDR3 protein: CAWSRRSGTGRVYEQYF. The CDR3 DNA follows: TGTGCCTGGAGTAGGCGATCCGGGACAGGGAGGGTCTACGAGCAGTACTTC. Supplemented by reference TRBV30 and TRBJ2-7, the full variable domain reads SQTIHQWPATLVQPVGSPLSLECTVEGTSNPNLYWYRQAAGRGLQLLFYSVGIGQISSEVPQNLSASRPQDRQFILSSKKLLLSDSGFYLCAWSRRSGTGRVYEQYFGPGTRLTVT.

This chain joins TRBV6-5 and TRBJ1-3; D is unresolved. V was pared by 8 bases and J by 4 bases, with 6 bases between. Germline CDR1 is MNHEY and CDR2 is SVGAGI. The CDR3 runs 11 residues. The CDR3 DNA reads TGTGCCAGCGCAGTCGGAAACACCATATATTTT. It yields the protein CASAVGNTIYF.

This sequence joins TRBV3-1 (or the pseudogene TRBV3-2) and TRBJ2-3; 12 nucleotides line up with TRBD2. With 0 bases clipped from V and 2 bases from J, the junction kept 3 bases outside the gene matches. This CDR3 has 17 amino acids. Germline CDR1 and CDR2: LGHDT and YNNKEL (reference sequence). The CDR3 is CASSQEGLAGLTDTQYF. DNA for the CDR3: TGTGCCAGCAGCCAAGAAGGACTAGCGGGACTCACAGATACGCAGTATTTT.